Below, one T cell receptor beta chain is given with its context. In germline, CDR1 is MGHDK, CDR2 SYGVNS. CDR3 length: 14 amino acids. Trimming removed 2 bases at V and 5 bases at J, with 13 bases between. With a J-beta primer mix and a sample-barcoded 5' primer, a second PCR ran roughly 7 to 11 cycles. Each cDNA molecule carried a tag from a template-switch adaptor that contained 12 random nucleotides. TCRdb redid the calling of the 5' RACE reads with MiXCR, one entry per CDR3 protein. The repertoire consists of 1.8 million or so distinct CDR3 sequences, with roughly two fifths occurring once and the leading ten covering more than 20%. The data were obtained in a study of blood T cells in healthy people across ages.

The chain carries TRBV25-1 and TRBJ2-7; the D gene could be TRBD1 or TRBD2 (5 bases each). What was sequenced was blood. The sequence was collected from a human donor in good health. The CDR3 reads CASSELGVGDEQYF. The CDR3 DNA reads as TGTGCCAGCAGTGAACTGGGGGTCGGTGACGAGCAGTACTTC.